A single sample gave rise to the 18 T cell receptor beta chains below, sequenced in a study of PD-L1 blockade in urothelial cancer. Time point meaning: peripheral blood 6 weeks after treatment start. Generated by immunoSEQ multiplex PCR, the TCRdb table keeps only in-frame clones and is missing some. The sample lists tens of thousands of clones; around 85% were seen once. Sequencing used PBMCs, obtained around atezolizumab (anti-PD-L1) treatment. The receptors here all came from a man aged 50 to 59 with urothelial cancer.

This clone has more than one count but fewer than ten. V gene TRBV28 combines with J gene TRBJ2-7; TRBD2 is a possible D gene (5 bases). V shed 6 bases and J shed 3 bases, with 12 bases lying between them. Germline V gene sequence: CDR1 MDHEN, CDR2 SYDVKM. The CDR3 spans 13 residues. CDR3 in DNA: TGTGCCAGCAGGAGTCGGGGTGTCTACGAGCAGTACTTC. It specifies CASRSRGVYEQYF.

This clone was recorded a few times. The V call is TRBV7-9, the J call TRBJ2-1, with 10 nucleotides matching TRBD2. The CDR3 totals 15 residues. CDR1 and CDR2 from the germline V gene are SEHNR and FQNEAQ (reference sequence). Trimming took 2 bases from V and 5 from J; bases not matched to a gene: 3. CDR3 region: CASSLYSGGNNEQFF. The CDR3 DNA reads TGTGCCAGCAGCTTATATAGCGGGGGGAACAATGAGCAGTTCTTC.

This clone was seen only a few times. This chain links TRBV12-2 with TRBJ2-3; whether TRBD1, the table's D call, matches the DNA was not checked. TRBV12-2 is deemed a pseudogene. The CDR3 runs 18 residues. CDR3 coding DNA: TGTGCAAGTCGCGTCCCTTACGACAGGGACACACACACAGATACGCAGTATTTT. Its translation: CASRVPYDRDTHTDTQYF.

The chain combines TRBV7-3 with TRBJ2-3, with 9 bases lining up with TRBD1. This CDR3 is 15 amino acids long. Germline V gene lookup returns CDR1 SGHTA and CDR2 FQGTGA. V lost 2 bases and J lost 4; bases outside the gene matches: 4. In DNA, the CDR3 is TGTGCCAGCAGCTTAGGGACAGGGCAGGCAGATACGCAGTATTTT. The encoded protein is CASSLGTGQADTQYF.

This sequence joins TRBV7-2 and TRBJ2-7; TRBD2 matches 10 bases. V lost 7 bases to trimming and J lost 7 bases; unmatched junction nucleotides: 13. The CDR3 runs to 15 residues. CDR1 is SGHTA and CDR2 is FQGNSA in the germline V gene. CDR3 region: CASILKAGGPGEQYF. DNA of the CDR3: TGTGCCAGCATCCTAAAAGCGGGAGGGCCGGGGGAGCAGTACTTC. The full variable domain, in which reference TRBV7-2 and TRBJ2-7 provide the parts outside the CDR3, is GAGVSQSPSNKVTEKGKDVELRCDPISGHTALYWYRQSLGQGLEFLIYFQGNSAPDKSGLPSDRFSAERTGGSVSTLTIQRTQQEDSAVYLCASILKAGGPGEQYFGPGTRLTVT.

Here the CDR3 reads CAISGTGQETQYF. CDR3 sequence (DNA): TGTGCCATCAGTGGGACAGGCCAAGAGACCCAGTACTTC. V and J are TRBV10-3 and TRBJ2-5; TRBD1 matches 7 bases. The junction had 0 bases not matched to a gene; V was cut back by 4 bases and J by 1 base. From germline, CDR1 is ENHRY and CDR2 SYGVKD. The CDR3 loop spans 13 amino acids.

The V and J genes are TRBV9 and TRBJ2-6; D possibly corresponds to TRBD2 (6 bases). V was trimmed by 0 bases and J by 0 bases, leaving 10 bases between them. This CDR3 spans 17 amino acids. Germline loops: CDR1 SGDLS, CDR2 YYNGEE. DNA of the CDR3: TGTGCCAGCAGCGTAGCGGGAGCCTTCTCTGGGGCCAACGTCCTGACTTTC. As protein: CASSVAGAFSGANVLTF.

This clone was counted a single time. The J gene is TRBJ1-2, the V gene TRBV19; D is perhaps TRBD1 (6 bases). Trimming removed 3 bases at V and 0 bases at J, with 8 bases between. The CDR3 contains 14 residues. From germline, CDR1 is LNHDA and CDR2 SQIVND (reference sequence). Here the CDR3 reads CASSITGTNYGYTF. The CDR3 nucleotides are TGTGCCAGTAGTATTACAGGGACTAACTATGGCTACACCTTC.

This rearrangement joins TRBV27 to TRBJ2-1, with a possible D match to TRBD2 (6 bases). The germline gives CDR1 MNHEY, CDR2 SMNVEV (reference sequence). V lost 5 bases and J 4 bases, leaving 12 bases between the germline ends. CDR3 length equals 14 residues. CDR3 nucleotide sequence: TGTGCCAGCAGTCTTCCGGGGGTTTACAATGAGCAGTTCTTC. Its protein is CASSLPGVYNEQFF.

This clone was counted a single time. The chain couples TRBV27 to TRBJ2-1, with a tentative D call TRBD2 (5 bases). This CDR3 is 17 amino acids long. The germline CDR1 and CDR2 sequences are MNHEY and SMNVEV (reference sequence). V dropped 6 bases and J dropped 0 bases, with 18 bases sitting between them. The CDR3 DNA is TGTGCCAGCAGCCAAAACCGCGGGCAGAGCTCCTACAATGAGCAGTTCTTC. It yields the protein CASSQNRGQSSYNEQFF.

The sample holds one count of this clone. The CDR3 DNA reads as TGTGCCATCAGTGGATCGGGGGTTCGGGGCAATCAGCCCCAGCATTTT. Amino acid sequence: CAISGSGVRGNQPQHF. V usage is TRBV10-3 and J usage is TRBJ1-5, with D possibly being TRBD1 (5 bases). V lost 4 bases to trimming and J lost 2 bases, with 15 bases between them. CDR1 and CDR2 from the germline V gene are ENHRY and SYGVKD. The CDR3 totals 16 residues.

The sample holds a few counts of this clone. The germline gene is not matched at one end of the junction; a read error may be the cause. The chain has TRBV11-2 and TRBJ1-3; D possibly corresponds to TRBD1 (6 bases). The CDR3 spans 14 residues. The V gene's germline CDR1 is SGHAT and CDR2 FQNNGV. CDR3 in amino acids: CASSSYGGYRVRVF. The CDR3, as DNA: TGTGCCAGCAGCTCATATGGGGGTTACAGGGTCCGAGTTTTT.

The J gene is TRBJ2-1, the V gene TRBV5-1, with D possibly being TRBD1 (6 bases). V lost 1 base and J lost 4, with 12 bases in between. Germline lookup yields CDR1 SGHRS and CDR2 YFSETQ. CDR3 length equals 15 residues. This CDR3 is CASSLTGTKYNEQFF. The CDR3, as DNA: TGCGCCAGCAGCTTGACCGGGACAAAATACAATGAGCAGTTCTTC.

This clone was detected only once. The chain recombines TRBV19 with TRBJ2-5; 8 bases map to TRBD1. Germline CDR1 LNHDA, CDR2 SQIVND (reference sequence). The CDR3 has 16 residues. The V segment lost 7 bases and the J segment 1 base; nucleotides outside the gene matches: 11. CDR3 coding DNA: TGTGCCAGTAAGCAAACAGGGGGACGAGCCCAAGAGACCCAGTACTTC. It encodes CASKQTGGRAQETQYF.

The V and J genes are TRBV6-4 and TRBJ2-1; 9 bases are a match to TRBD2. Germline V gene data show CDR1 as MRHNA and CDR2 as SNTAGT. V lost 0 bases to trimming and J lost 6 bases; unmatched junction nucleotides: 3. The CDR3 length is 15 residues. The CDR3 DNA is TGTGCCAGCAGTGACTCGCCTAGCGGGATCAATGAGCAGTTCTTC. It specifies CASSDSPSGINEQFF.

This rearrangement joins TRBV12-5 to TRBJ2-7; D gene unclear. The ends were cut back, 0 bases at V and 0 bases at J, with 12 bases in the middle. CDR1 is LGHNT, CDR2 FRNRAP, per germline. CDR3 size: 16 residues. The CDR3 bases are TGTGCTAGTGGTTTGGTACAATCGGAGACCTCCTACGAGCAGTACTTC. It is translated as CASGLVQSETSYEQYF.

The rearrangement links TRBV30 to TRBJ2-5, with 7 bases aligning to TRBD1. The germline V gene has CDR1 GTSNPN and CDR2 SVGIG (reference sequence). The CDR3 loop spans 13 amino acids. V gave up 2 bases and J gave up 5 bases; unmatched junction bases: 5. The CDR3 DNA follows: TGTGCCTGGAGTCGAGGGGGCTATGAGACCCAGTACTTC. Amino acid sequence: CAWSRGGYETQYF.

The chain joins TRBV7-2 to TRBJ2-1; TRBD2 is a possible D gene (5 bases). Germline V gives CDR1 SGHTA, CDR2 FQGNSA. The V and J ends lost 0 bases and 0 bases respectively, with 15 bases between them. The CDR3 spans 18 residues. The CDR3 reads CASSLAAGGGSSYNEQFF. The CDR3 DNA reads TGTGCCAGCAGCTTAGCGGCGGGCGGCGGCAGCTCCTACAATGAGCAGTTCTTC.